Each of the 5 T cell receptor beta chains below was sequenced from the same sample in a study of T cells in women clearing cervical HPV infection. Repertoires were generated with immunoSEQ multiplex PCR, while TCRdb's copy carries only in-frame clones and drops some. This sample's clone table lists about 30,000 clones. Sequenced: blood buffy coat. These receptors originate from a woman between 18 and 69 years old with a cervical HPV16 infection that either progressed to CIN3+ or cleared (not recorded which).

Turning to this clone: The read terminates 3 residues ahead of where the CDR3 ends, so the germline J gene completes it. The chain links TRBV11-3 to TRBJ1-1, with 7 bases fitting TRBD1. Germline loops: CDR1 SGHNT, CDR2 YENEEA. The CDR3 runs 13 residues. CDR3 region: CASSLDPGQYAFF. CDR3 DNA, as far as it was read: TGTGCCAGCAGCTTAGACCCGGGACAGTAT.

With regard to this clone: Read sequence stops 3 residues before the CDR3 end, and the germline J gene provides the missing end. The rearrangement joins TRBV7-9 to TRBJ2-7; TRBD1 aligns across 8 bases. With V trimmed by 3 bases and J by 4 bases, 5 bases remained unmatched. The CDR3 loop spans 14 amino acids. Germline values: CDR1 SEHNR, CDR2 FQNEAQ (reference sequence). The sequenced CDR3 bases are TGTGCCAGCAGCTTCGGGACAGGAGGGTACGAG. It specifies CASSFGTGGYE. The CDR3 reads in full as CASSFGTGGYEQYF.

On this clone itself: The read stops 3 residues short of the end of the CDR3; the missing end is completed from the germline J gene. The V call is TRBV5-4, the J call TRBJ2-7; possibly TRBD2 for D (5 bases). Germline-derived CDR1 and CDR2 are SGHNT and YYREEE (reference sequence). The CDR3 contains 14 residues. Trimming removed 4 bases from V and 3 bases from J, with 14 bases in between. The CDR3 sequence: CASSRAGGIYEQYF. The CDR3 DNA, read in part, is TGTGCCAGCAGCCGGGCGGGCGGAATCTACGAG.

Points on this clone: The sequence runs out 3 residues before the end of the CDR3; the remainder is reconstructed from the germline J gene. V is TRBV6-2 or TRBV6-3 and J is TRBJ1-1; 7 bases align to TRBD1. The CDR3 runs 13 residues. The J segment lost 5 bases and the V segment lost 5 bases, leaving 5 bases of the junction unmatched. Per the germline V gene, CDR1 is MNHEY and CDR2 is SVGEGT. Partial CDR3 DNA: TGTGCCAGCAGTAACCTACAGGGGACTGAA. It yields the protein CASSNLQGTE. The entire CDR3 protein is CASSNLQGTEAFF.

On this clone itself: The read halts 3 residues ahead of the CDR3 end, with the missing end drawn from the germline J gene. V usage is TRBV6-1 and J usage is TRBJ2-7; 9 bases agree with TRBD2. V lost 2 bases and J lost 4; bases outside the gene matches: 15. The CDR3 runs to 18 residues. CDR1 is MNHNS and CDR2 is SASEGT in the germline V gene. CDR3 loop: CASSERYLAGLARYEQYF. The part of the CDR3 DNA that was read is TGTGCCAGCAGTGAACGTTATCTGGCGGGACTAGCAAGGTACGAG.